One and the same sample provided the 26 T cell receptor beta chains below, sequenced in a study of CD8+CD57+ T cells in acquired aplastic anemia. Genomic DNA templated the TCR beta VDJ and CDR3 profiling. Each CDR3 protein gets one entry after TCRdb re-called the reads with MiXCR. This sample has about 40,000 distinct CDR3 sequences; 68% occur once, and the top ten carry around a quarter. Sequencing input: sorted CD4+, CD8+, or CD8+CD57+ T cells (not recorded which) from PBMCs. These receptors came from a human donor in good health, serving as a control.

CDR3 amino acids: CSAARQGRNSPLHF. Here the CDR3 DNA reads TGCAGTGCTGCCCGACAGGGACGTAATTCACCCCTCCACTTT. V is TRBV20-1 and J is TRBJ1-6; 7 bases fit TRBD1. The CDR3 runs to 14 residues. V lost 5 bases to trimming and J lost 6 bases; unmatched junction nucleotides: 7. Germline CDR1 DFQATT, CDR2 SNEGSKA (reference sequence).

The J gene is TRBJ2-2, the V gene TRBV29-1, with D unclear. The CDR3 extends over 14 amino acids. Germline-derived CDR1 and CDR2 are SQVTM and ANQGSEA. Trimming removed 5 bases from V and 0 bases from J, with 10 bases in between. The DNA for the CDR3 is TGCAGCGTTAATTTGCGATCGAACACCGGGGAGCTGTTTTTT. It yields the protein CSVNLRSNTGELFF.

This clonotype has only one observation. V usage is TRBV29-1 and J usage is TRBJ1-2; no clear D. CDR3 length: 10 amino acids. Germline values: CDR1 SQVTM, CDR2 ANQGSEA. V lost 7 bases and J 8 bases, leaving 11 bases between the germline ends. The CDR3 here is CSAGGEGYTF. In nucleotides, the CDR3 is TGCAGCGCCGGTGGGGAAGGCTACACCTTC.

Note on this clonotype: The junction does not match germline at one end; this may be a read error. CDR3 loop: CASNLPPGVEQYF. The CDR3 nucleotides read TGTGCCAGCAACTTACCCCCGGGAGTCGAACAGTACTTC. This chain links TRBV7-2 with TRBJ2-7; a possible D gene is TRBD2 (6 bases). CDR3 length equals 13 residues. CDR1 is SGHTA, CDR2 FQGNSA, per germline.

Sample share makes this clonotype medium-sized. This rearrangement joins TRBV19 to TRBJ2-5; 8 nucleotides match TRBD1. V dropped 3 bases and J dropped 5; count of bases not matched to a gene: 5. Germline lookup yields CDR1 LNHDA and CDR2 SQIVND (reference sequence). The CDR3 contains 14 residues. The CDR3: CASSIGQGQETQYF. DNA for the CDR3: TGTGCCAGTAGTATCGGACAGGGCCAGGAGACCCAGTACTTC.

The chain has TRBV29-1 and TRBJ2-1; D possibly corresponds to TRBD1 (7 bases). The V gene's germline CDR1 is SQVTM and CDR2 ANQGSEA. Trimming removed 6 bases from V and 6 bases from J, with 21 bases in between. The CDR3 length is 15 residues. The CDR3 bases are TGCAGCGTCGAACCGGCAGGGGGGCCACTCAATGAGCAGTTCTTC. It translates to CSVEPAGGPLNEQFF.

This clonotype showed up just a few times. This rearrangement joins TRBV2 to TRBJ1-2; D remains unclear. The germline gives CDR1 SNHLY, CDR2 FYNNEI. This CDR3 has 13 residues. Trimming took 2 bases from V and 2 from J, leaving 6 bases between them. The CDR3 DNA follows: TGTGCCAGCAGTGAACGGGCGAACTATGGCTACACCTTC. It encodes CASSERANYGYTF.

The chain employs TRBV4-1 and TRBJ2-2; a weak D match, TRBD2 (5 bases). Germline CDR1 reads MGHRA; CDR2 reads YSYEKL. Trimming shortened V by 2 bases and J by 5 bases, and 15 bases separated the two germline ends. The CDR3 totals 16 residues. CDR3 nucleotide sequence: TGCGCCAGCAGCCAACTGCCGGACTCCGTAACCGGGGAGCTGTTTTTT. Translating it yields CASSQLPDSVTGELFF.

The chain uses TRBV6-1 and TRBJ1-5, with a tentative D call TRBD1 (5 bases). V was cut by 3 bases and J by 0 bases, with 6 bases left in between. The V gene's germline CDR1 is MNHNS and CDR2 SASEGT. The CDR3 is 14 amino acids. Here the CDR3 reads CASSDRDSNQPQHF. For the CDR3, the DNA is TGTGCCAGCAGTGACAGGGATAGCAATCAGCCCCAGCATTTT.

The chain recombines TRBV5-1 with TRBJ2-5; 9 bases line up with TRBD1. The CDR3 length is 16 residues. J was trimmed by 5 bases and V by 0 bases; bases with no gene match: 8. Germline CDR1 reads SGHRS; CDR2 reads YFSETQ. DNA for the CDR3: TGCGCCAGCAGCTTGGCCGGGGGACAGGGAACGGAGACCCAGTACTTC. Amino acids: CASSLAGGQGTETQYF.

This clonotype occurred many times. The chain combines TRBV9 with TRBJ2-2; TRBD2 agrees at 15 bases. The CDR3 sequence is 19 residues long. J was trimmed by 5 bases and V by 2 bases; bases with no gene match: 10. Germline V gene lookup returns CDR1 SGDLS and CDR2 YYNGEE. CDR3 residues: CASSVSGLAGGLGTGELFF. CDR3 nucleotides: TGTGCCAGCAGCGTCAGTGGACTAGCGGGGGGGCTAGGGACCGGGGAGCTGTTTTTT.

This clonotype was detected many times. This chain connects TRBV12-3 or TRBV12-4 to TRBJ2-7; 8 nucleotides match TRBD2. The CDR3 is made up of 14 amino acids. The V gene end was trimmed by 3 bases and the J gene end by 0 bases; junction bases not matched to a gene: 1. CDR3 sequence (DNA): TGTGCCAGCAGTTTCGCGGGGGGCTCCTACGAGCAGTACTTC. Protein: CASSFAGGSYEQYF.

This chain joins TRBV29-1 and TRBJ1-1; D is possibly TRBD1 (5 bases). CDR1 and CDR2 (germline): SQVTM, ANQGSEA. This CDR3 is built from 12 residues. Trimming stripped 6 bases from V and 0 bases from J, with 8 bases between. The CDR3 protein is CSVGRMNTEAFF. The CDR3 DNA sequence: TGCAGCGTGGGACGGATGAACACTGAAGCTTTCTTT.

The V gene is TRBV10-3, the J gene TRBJ2-1, with 9 bases lining up with TRBD1. V shed 6 bases, J shed 6 bases, and the junction held 9 bases outside the gene matches. Germline lookup yields CDR1 ENHRY and CDR2 SYGVKD. The CDR3 contains 15 residues. CDR3 sequence: CAIRAGTGQINEQFF. DNA of the CDR3: TGTGCCATCAGGGCCGGGACAGGGCAGATCAATGAGCAGTTCTTC.

This chain links TRBV7-6 with TRBJ1-2; D uncertain. The CDR3 has 14 residues. Germline CDR1 is SGHVS and CDR2 is FNYEAQ. V lost 1 base and J 8 bases, leaving 14 bases between the germline ends. The CDR3 DNA follows: TGTGCCAGCAGCTTAGATGCGACATCCTGGGGCTACACCTTC. Protein: CASSLDATSWGYTF.

Remarks on this clonotype: An end of the junction does not agree with germline; a read error may underlie this. This chain links TRBV12-3 or TRBV12-4 with TRBJ2-7, with D perhaps matching TRBD1 (6 bases). The CDR3 runs 15 residues. The CDR3 spells CASSYRDIPPYEQYF. CDR3 DNA sequence: TGCGCCAGCAGTTACAGGGATATACCCCCTTACGAGCAGTACTTC.

With regard to this clonotype: A much larger clone sits a single nucleotide away, making a read error possible. V gene TRBV11-1 combines with J gene TRBJ2-7; TRBD1 agrees at 9 bases. CDR1 is SGHAT, CDR2 FQDESV, per germline (reference sequence). This CDR3 has 14 amino acids. CDR3 sequence: CACSPRQGVDEQYF. CDR3 DNA: TGTGCCTGCAGCCCCCGACAGGGGGTCGACGAGCAGTACTTC.

This clonotype was detected only a few times. The V call is TRBV7-6, the J call TRBJ2-7; D might be TRBD1 (6 bases). Trimming pared 5 bases from V and 9 bases from J, leaving 11 bases between. The CDR3 is made up of 11 amino acids. Germline CDR1 and CDR2: SGHVS and FNYEAQ. CDR3 protein: CASSTQGAQYF. The CDR3 DNA reads TGTGCCAGCAGCACACAGGGTGCGCAGTACTTC. Full variable domain (remainder filled in from reference TRBV7-6 and TRBJ2-7): GAGVSQSPRYKVTKRGQDVALRCDPISGHVSLYWYRQALGQGPEFLTYFNYEAQQDKSGLPNDRFSAERPEGSISTLTIQRTEQRDSAMYRCASSTQGAQYFGPGTRLTVT.

This clonotype was recorded at least ten times. A much larger clone differs by one base, so this may be a read error. The rearrangement joins TRBV9 to TRBJ2-5; maybe TRBD2 (5 bases). The germline V and J ends were trimmed by 4 bases and 1 base, with 14 bases remaining between them. CDR3 length: 15 amino acids. The germline CDR1 and CDR2 sequences are SGDLS and YYNGEE. CDR3 in amino acids: CASSPHGVLQETQYF. CDR3 DNA sequence: TGTGCCAGCAGCCCTCACGGGGTGCTCCAAGAGACCCAGTACTTC.

V is TRBV10-3 and J is TRBJ2-1; 16 positions match TRBD2. The CDR3 runs 16 residues. With V trimmed by 10 bases and J by 6 bases, 9 bases remained unmatched. Germline CDR1 is ENHRY and CDR2 is SYGVKD. CDR3 sequence: CASWAGTSGGVNEQFF. The DNA of the CDR3 is TGTGCCAGCTGGGCCGGGACTAGCGGGGGGGTCAATGAGCAGTTCTTC.

The chain has TRBV9 and TRBJ2-7; either TRBD1 or TRBD2 may supply D (5 bases each). Germline V CDR1 and CDR2: SGDLS, YYNGEE. This CDR3 spans 14 amino acids. V was cut by 0 bases and J by 7 bases, with 14 bases left in between. The CDR3 is CASSVGNGAGEQYF. The CDR3 DNA is TGTGCCAGCAGCGTAGGGAACGGGGCCGGTGAGCAGTACTTC.

This clonotype appeared many times. Written as DNA, the CDR3 is TGCGCCAGCAGCCAAGGAGTCCAGGGATTCAATGAAAAACTGTTTTTT. It is translated as CASSQGVQGFNEKLFF. The chain couples TRBV4-3 to TRBJ1-4, with a weak D call TRBD1 (5 bases). The germline CDR1 and CDR2 sequences are LGHNA and YSLEER. Trimming left V 1 base short and J 5 bases short, with 14 bases between. This CDR3 has 16 amino acids.

This clonotype is medium-sized within its sample. The V call is TRBV9, the J call TRBJ2-7; D unresolved. The V gene lost 3 bases and the J gene lost 2 bases, with 9 bases spanning the gap. The CDR3 is made up of 13 amino acids. Looked up from germline, CDR1 is SGDLS and CDR2 is YYNGEE. CDR3 nucleotide sequence: TGTGCCAGCAGCGGGACCAGAACCTACGAGCAGTACTTC. Its protein product is CASSGTRTYEQYF.

There are many counts of this clonotype. The chain is built from TRBV7-2 and TRBJ2-7; tentative D call: TRBD2 (5 bases). The germline V and J ends were trimmed by 3 bases and 2 bases, with 14 bases remaining between them. This CDR3 region has 15 residues. Germline values: CDR1 SGHTA, CDR2 FQGNSA. The CDR3 bases are TGTGCCAGCAGCTTTGCGCCTTCCGGGACCTACGAGCAGTACTTC. It encodes CASSFAPSGTYEQYF.

This clonotype was seen many times. The chain has TRBV9 and TRBJ2-2; TRBD1 agrees at 7 bases. With V trimmed by 3 bases and J by 6 bases, 5 bases remained unmatched. The CDR3 spans 14 residues. In germline, CDR1 is SGDLS, CDR2 YYNGEE. CDR3 protein: CASSAGTAAGELFF. CDR3 DNA: TGTGCCAGCAGCGCCGGGACAGCAGCCGGGGAGCTGTTTTTT.

This clonotype came up a few times. The chain combines TRBV25-1 with TRBJ2-2; 9 bases are a match to TRBD1. Germline trimming cut 3 bases from V and 5 bases from J; bases unmatched to any gene: 7. The CDR3 runs 16 residues. CDR1 and CDR2 from the germline V gene are MGHDK and SYGVNS. The CDR3 is CASSDSGQGLTGELFF. DNA of the CDR3: TGTGCCAGCAGTGACTCGGGACAGGGCCTTACCGGGGAGCTGTTTTTT.